The sequence of this T cell receptor (beta chain) was determined in a study of blood T cells in healthy people across ages. Study-wide findings and caveats: A strong correlation was found between TCR beta diversity and the percentage of naive T cells. Observed TCR beta diversity per million T cells went down as age went up. This fall followed a roughly linear course with age.

A second PCR, run for about 6 to 11 cycles, used a sample-barcoded 5' primer plus a J-beta primer mix. TCRdb used MiXCR to reprocess the 5' RACE reads, holding one entry per CDR3 protein. This sample has hundreds of thousands of distinct CDR3 sequences; 32% occur once, and the top ten carry 15% to 19%. For this clonotype: Its antigen is not identified. A clone one base away is much larger, so this may be a read error.

V shed 6 bases, J shed 11 bases, and the junction held 13 bases outside the gene matches. The CDR3 consists of 15 residues. CDR1 is MNHEY and CDR2 is SVGEGT in the germline V gene. Donors were healthy Caucasian individuals from Russia aged about 6 to 90. The chain is built from TRBV6-2 or TRBV6-3 and TRBJ2-5, with TRBD2 identical over 12 bases. Source material: blood. The TCR sequence derives from a woman aged 80 or older in good health. The CDR3 DNA reads TGTGCCAGCAGGGAACTAGCGGGGGGCCTCAATGAGCAGTACTTC. Its translation is CASRELAGGLNEQYF.